Listed below are T cell receptor beta chains from one sample, sequenced in a study of blood T cell repertoires in COVID-19. Data came from immunoSEQ multiplex PCR; TCRdb stores just in-frame clones and leaves some out. The repertoire holds 380,000 or so clones, with roughly 86% as singletons. Material for sequencing was PBMCs or T cells enriched from blood (not recorded which). All receptors come from a man aged 25-40 years who had recovered from COVID-19. CDR3s include the opening cysteine and the closing phenylalanine or tryptophan. The D gene is left open where the match is weak. Clone size is given for some rows only: seen once, a few or many times, or a class if the clone is expanded.

TRBV5-5	TRBJ2-2	TRBD1	NA	TGTGCCAGCAGCCCCGGACAGGGGATTAGGGAGCTGTTTTTT	CASSPGQGIRELFF
TRBV10-2	TRBJ2-3	TRBD2	NA	TGCGCCAGCAGCATGGGACTAGCGGGAACTGGCACAGATACGCAGTATTTT	CASSMGLAGTGTDTQYF
TRBV5-4	TRBJ1-6	TRBD1	NA	TGTGCCAGCAGCCCGGGACAGGGTTATAATTCACCCCTCCACTTT	CASSPGQGYNSPLHF
TRBV4-1	TRBJ1-1	NA	NA	TGCGCCAGCAGCCAAGGACGGGGAACTGAAGCTTTCTTT	CASSQGRGTEAFF
TRBV4-1	TRBJ1-1	NA	NA	TGCGCCAGCAGCCTACGTACTAGGGTATTCGGTGCAGTGGACACTGAAGCTTTCTTT	CASSLRTRVFGAVDTEAFF
TRBV10-2	TRBJ1-5	NA	NA	TGCGCCAGCAGTCTCGTTCAGAATAGCAATCAGCCCCAGCATTTT	CASSLVQNSNQPQHF
TRBV10-1	TRBJ2-7	TRBD2	NA	TGCGCCAGCAGTGAGGGTAGCGGGGATGACGAGCAGTACTTC	CASSEGSGDDEQYF
TRBV24-1	TRBJ1-2	TRBD1	NA	TGTGCCACCAGTGCGGGACAGAACTATGGCTACACCTTC	CATSAGQNYGYTF
TRBV6-1	TRBJ2-5	TRBD2	NA	TGTGCCAGCAGTGAACTAGCGGGGGGAGGTCGGGAGACCCAGTACTTC	CASSELAGGGRETQYF
TRBV5-4	TRBJ2-1	NA	NA	TGTGCCAGCAGCGGCGGGGACCAAAGCTCCTACAATGAGCAGTTCTTC	CASSGGDQSSYNEQFF
TRBV18	TRBJ2-3	TRBD2	NA	TGTGCCAGCTCACTGACTAGGACTAGCGGGGGAGATACGCAGTATTTT	CASSLTRTSGGDTQYF
TRBV11-2	TRBJ2-7	TRBD1	NA	TGTGCCAGCAGCAGGACAGGTTACGAGCAGTACTTC	CASSRTGYEQYF
TRBV7-9	TRBJ2-3	NA	NA	TGTGCCAGCAGGAAGGAGGTCACAGATACGCAGTATTTT	CASRKEVTDTQYF
TRBV4-1	TRBJ2-2	NA	NA	TGCGCCAGCAGCCAAGTCTCGTCGAACACCGGGGAGCTGTTTTTT	CASSQVSSNTGELFF
TRBV11-2	TRBJ2-7	NA	NA	TGTGCCAGCAGCTTAGACCCGGGGTTGGGCTCCTACGAGCAGTACTTC	CASSLDPGLGSYEQYF
TRBV30	TRBJ1-3	NA	NA	TGTGCCTGGAGGGTAGAACAGGGCGTTGGAAACACCATATATTTT	CAWRVEQGVGNTIYF
TRBV10-3	TRBJ1-2	TRBD1	few	TGTGCCATCAGTGAGCCCGGACAGGGGCCTGGCTACACCTTC	CAISEPGQGPGYTF
TRBV19	TRBJ1-1	NA	NA	TGTGCCAGTAGTACACCGGGTTTATGGACTGAAGCTTTCTTT	CASSTPGLWTEAFF
TRBV25-1	TRBJ2-2	NA	NA	TGTGCCAGCAACCTTGGTGTAAGTACAATCAACACCGGGGAGCTGTTTTTT	CASNLGVSTINTGELFF
TRBV5-1	TRBJ1-4	TRBD1	NA	TGCGCCAGCAGCACCAGACAGGGGAATAATGAAAAACTGTTTTTT	CASSTRQGNNEKLFF
TRBV4-1	TRBJ1-2	TRBD1	once	TGCGCCAGCAGCTCCCGGGACAGCCCTTTTTATGGCTACACCTTC	CASSSRDSPFYGYTF
TRBV5-1	TRBJ1-2	TRBD1	NA	TGCGCCAGCAGCTCACAGGACAGGGCTTTCTATGGCTACACCTTC	CASSSQDRAFYGYTF
TRBV19	TRBJ1-2	TRBD1	NA	TGTGCCAGTACCACGACAGGGATGTTGAACTATGGCTACACCTTC	CASTTTGMLNYGYTF
TRBV25-1	TRBJ1-5	TRBD1	NA	TGTGCCAGCAGTGTGACAGGGGGTAATCAGCCCCAGCATTTT	CASSVTGGNQPQHF
TRBV27	TRBJ1-2	NA	NA	TGTGCCAGCAGTTCGGTGGCCGGGTATGGCTACACCTTC	CASSSVAGYGYTF
TRBV20-1	TRBJ1-5	TRBD1	NA	TGCAGTGCTAGTTACGGGACAGGGGGCACGCAGCCCCAGCATTTT	CSASYGTGGTQPQHF
TRBV7-2	TRBJ2-2	NA	few	TGTGCCAGCAGCGCGGGACCGGCGAACACCGGGGAGCTGTTTTTT	CASSAGPANTGELFF
TRBV19	TRBJ1-3	TRBD1	NA	TGTGCCAGTCAAACCCTCCGACAGGGCCAAAACACCATATATTTT	CASQTLRQGQNTIYF
TRBV9	TRBJ2-7	TRBD1	NA	TGTGCCAGCAGCCATGGACAGGCCAGCTCCTACGAGCAGTACTTC	CASSHGQASSYEQYF
TRBV6-5	TRBJ1-1	TRBD1	NA	TGTGCCAGCAGCCGGGACAGGGAGAGGGCTTTCTTT	CASSRDRERAFF
TRBV7-2	TRBJ1-1	TRBD1	NA	TGTGCCAGCAGGGCTACAGGGGTCACTGAAGCTTTCTTT	CASRATGVTEAFF
TRBV5-4	TRBJ2-4	NA	once	TGTGCCAGCAGCTTAGGGGGTCTAGCCAAAAACATTCAGTACTTC	CASSLGGLAKNIQYF
TRBV9	TRBJ1-1	NA	NA	TGTGCCAGCAGCTTGACACAGGGCGTGAACACTGAAGCTTTCTTT	CASSLTQGVNTEAFF
TRBV11-2	TRBJ2-7	TRBD1	NA	TGTGCCAGCAGCCCCGGGACAGGGATCGTGGACGAGCAGTACTTC	CASSPGTGIVDEQYF
TRBV11-2	TRBJ2-7	TRBD1	NA	TGTGCCAGCAGCTTAGGGACAGGGATCTACGAGCAGTACTTC	CASSLGTGIYEQYF
TRBV3-1/TRBV3-2	TRBJ1-5	NA	few	TGTGCCAGCAGCCAAGGAACGCGGGAGAGAGGGGGTAGCAATCAGCCCCAGCATTTT	CASSQGTRERGGSNQPQHF
TRBV29-1	TRBJ2-1	TRBD2	once	TGCAGCACTAGCGGGGTTTACAATGAGCAGTTCTTC	CSTSGVYNEQFF
TRBV19	TRBJ2-3	TRBD1	NA	TGTGCCAGTAGTCATAGACAGGGGGCGATAATTACGCAGTATTTT	CASSHRQGAIITQYF
TRBV6-5	TRBJ1-2	NA	NA	TGTGCCAGCAGTTACTCGACCCCTATAGAGGGAGGCTACACCTTC	CASSYSTPIEGGYTF
TRBV27	TRBJ2-5	TRBD2	NA	TGTGCCAGCAGTTTAGCGGGGGGCAGGAAGACCCAGTACTTC	CASSLAGGRKTQYF
TRBV19	TRBJ1-1	TRBD1	NA	TGTGCCAGTAGTAGACGATTTAACTCCGGGACGGGACAGACGAACACTGAAGCTTTCTTT	CASSRRFNSGTGQTNTEAFF
TRBV7-8	TRBJ2-7	TRBD1	NA	TGTGCCAGCAGTTCTCTAATCGGGACAGTCGACTACGAGCAGTACTTC	CASSSLIGTVDYEQYF
TRBV4-2	TRBJ2-3	TRBD2	NA	TGTGCCAGCAGCCAAGGGGCACTAGCGGGGGGGGCAGATACGCAGTATTTT	CASSQGALAGGADTQYF
TRBV7-7	TRBJ1-2	TRBD1	NA	TGTGCTAGCAGCCAGGGGGTCGGGTACAGGGATGGCGGCTACACCTTC	CASSQGVGYRDGGYTF
TRBV9	TRBJ1-2	NA	NA	TGTGCCAGCAGCGGGGATTCCCGGGGATATGGCTACACCTTC	CASSGDSRGYGYTF
TRBV29-1	TRBJ1-1	NA	NA	TGCAGCGTTGAGACAGGCGAGAACACTGAAGCTTTCTTT	CSVETGENTEAFF
TRBV7-2	TRBJ1-3	TRBD1	NA	TGTGCCAGCAGCTCTCAACAGGGGACTGGAAACACCATATATTTT	CASSSQQGTGNTIYF
TRBV29-1	TRBJ1-2	TRBD1	once	TGCAGCGCAGAGACAGGGAAGCCTAACTATGGCTACACCTTC	CSAETGKPNYGYTF
TRBV25-1	TRBJ2-1	NA	NA	TGTGCCAGCAGTGAAGATTCCTGGGGGCGAACGGATGAGCAGTTCTTC	CASSEDSWGRTDEQFF
TRBV6-5	TRBJ1-1	NA	NA	TGTGCCAGCAGAAAGTCAGACATTAGGGCTTTCTTT	CASRKSDIRAFF
TRBV9	TRBJ2-3	TRBD2	once	TGTGCCAGTACCTCCGGGCTAGCGGGGAGCACAGATACGCAGTATTTT	CASTSGLAGSTDTQYF
TRBV6-5	TRBJ2-5	NA	NA	TGTGCCAGCAGTCCCCCAGGATTGGAGACCCAGTACTTC	CASSPPGLETQYF
TRBV13	TRBJ2-7	TRBD2	NA	TGTGCCAGCAGCCTTAGCGGGTCGTTCCTCGGGGAGCAGTACTTC	CASSLSGSFLGEQYF
TRBV5-1	TRBJ1-6	TRBD1	once	TGCGCCAGCAGCTGGGGACAGGGGGATTCACCCCTCCACTTT	CASSWGQGDSPLHF
TRBV9	TRBJ2-5	NA	NA	TGTGCCAGCAGCGCCGGACTCTCCCGGGGAGAGACCCAGTACTTC	CASSAGLSRGETQYF
TRBV27	TRBJ2-1	TRBD2	NA	TGTGCCAGCAGTTTCCTAGCGGGGTACAATGAGCAGTTCTTC	CASSFLAGYNEQFF
TRBV4-3	TRBJ1-2	NA	few	TGCGCCAGCAGCCGCTCCGGCAGGGGAACAAGCTATGGCTACACCTTC	CASSRSGRGTSYGYTF
TRBV6-5	TRBJ1-1	TRBD1	NA	TGTGCCAGCAGCCGCCGGGACAGGGGCACTGAAGCTTTCTTT	CASSRRDRGTEAFF